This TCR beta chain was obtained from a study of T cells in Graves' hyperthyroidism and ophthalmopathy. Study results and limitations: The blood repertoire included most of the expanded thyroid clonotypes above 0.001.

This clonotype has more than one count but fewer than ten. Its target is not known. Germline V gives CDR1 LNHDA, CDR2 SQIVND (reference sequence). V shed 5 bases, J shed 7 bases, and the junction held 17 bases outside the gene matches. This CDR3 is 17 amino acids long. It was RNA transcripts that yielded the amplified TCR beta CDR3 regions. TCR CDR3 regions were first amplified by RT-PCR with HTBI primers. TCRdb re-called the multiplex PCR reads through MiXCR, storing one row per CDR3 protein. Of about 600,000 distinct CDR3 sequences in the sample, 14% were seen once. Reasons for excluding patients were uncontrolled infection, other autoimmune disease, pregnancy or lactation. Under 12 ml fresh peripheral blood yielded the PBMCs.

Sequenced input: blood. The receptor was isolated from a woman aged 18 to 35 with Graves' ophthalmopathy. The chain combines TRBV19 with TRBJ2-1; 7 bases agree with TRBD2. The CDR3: CASSPPLARWGGNEQFF. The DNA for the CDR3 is TGTGCCAGTAGTCCCCCATTAGCGAGATGGGGAGGGAATGAGCAGTTCTTC.